Sequencing of this T cell receptor (beta chain) was carried out in a study of regulatory T cells in long-lasting Graves disease. About the research overall: For under 3 months, newly diagnosed Graves' patients had been taking antithyroid drugs.

Whole-study results and caveats: Among samples with persistent disease, TRBV28, TRBJ1-2 and TRBJ2-5 were favored.

This CDR3 spans 13 amino acids. In germline, CDR1 is ENHRY, CDR2 SYGVKD. The V segment lost 4 bases and the J segment 7 bases; nucleotides outside the gene matches: 4. Stated time point: newly diagnosed GD, antithyroid drugs for less than 3 months. RNA from PBMCs was the source of the TCR library. Peripheral blood, 8.5 to 9.5 milliliters per patient, was collected in EDTA tubes. This clonotype occurred a few times. The antigen remains unidentified. According to the study, TCR beta libraries were built with iRepertoire HTBI primers and CDR3-region Arm-PCR. MiXCR, run by TCRdb on the multiplex PCR reads, gives a single entry per CDR3 protein. Altogether 540,000 or so distinct CDR3 sequences are present, roughly 14% being singletons, with the ten largest covering 10%. These data also featured in a second study, about T cells in Graves' hyperthyroidism and ophthalmopathy. Per that study: Primed by the HTBI set, a first-round RT-PCR was run on the TCR CDR3.

The chain is built from TRBV10-3 and TRBJ1-5; 7 bases fit TRBD1. Source: peripheral blood mononuclear cells (PBMCs), taken at new diagnosis, from a patient treated with antithyroid drugs. This receptor was identified in a man younger than 45 with Graves disease. This CDR3 reads CAISGQGGQPQHF. CDR3 sequence (DNA): TGTGCCATCAGTGGGCAGGGGGGACAGCCCCAGCATTTT.